This T cell receptor beta chain is drawn from a study of blood T cell repertoires in COVID-19. The CDR3 has 15 residues. V lost 1 base and J lost 5, with 15 bases in between. Germline V lookup: CDR1 SGHDT, CDR2 YYEEEE. Libraries were prepared by immunoSEQ multiplex PCR; TCRdb keeps only in-frame clonotypes and omits some of them. The data contain around 250,000 clones, about nine tenths of them singletons. Material: peripheral blood. The clonotype comes from a woman aged 40-49 years who had recovered from COVID-19. The rearrangement links TRBV5-6 to TRBJ1-1; possible D gene TRBD1, 6 bases. The CDR3 here is CASSLLWGRGTEAFF. The CDR3 nucleotides are TGTGCCAGCAGCTTGCTGTGGGGGCGCGGTACTGAAGCTTTCTTT.